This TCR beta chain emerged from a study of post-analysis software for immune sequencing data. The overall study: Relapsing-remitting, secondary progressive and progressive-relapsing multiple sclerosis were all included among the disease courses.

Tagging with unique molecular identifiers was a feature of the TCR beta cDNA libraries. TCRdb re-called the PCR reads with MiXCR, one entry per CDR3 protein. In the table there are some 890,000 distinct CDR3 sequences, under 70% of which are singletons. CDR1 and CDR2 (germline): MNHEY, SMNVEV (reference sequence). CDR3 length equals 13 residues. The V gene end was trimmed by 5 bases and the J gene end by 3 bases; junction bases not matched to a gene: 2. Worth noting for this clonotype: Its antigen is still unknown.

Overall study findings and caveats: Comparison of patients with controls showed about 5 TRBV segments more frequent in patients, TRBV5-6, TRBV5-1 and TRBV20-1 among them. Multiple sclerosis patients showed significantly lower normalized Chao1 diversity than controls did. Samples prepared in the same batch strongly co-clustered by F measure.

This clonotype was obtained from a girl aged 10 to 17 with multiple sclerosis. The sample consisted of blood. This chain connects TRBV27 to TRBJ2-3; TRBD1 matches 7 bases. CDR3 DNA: TGTGCCAGCAGTACACAGGGGACAGATACGCAGTATTTT. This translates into CASSTQGTDTQYF.